Included here is one T cell receptor (beta chain) sequence, with context. These data are taken from a study of CD8 T cells in Susac syndrome. RNA amounts of roughly 0.45 to 1 ug underwent reverse transcription with random hexamers. The authors amplified TCR beta CDR3 across 54 Vbeta and 13 Jbeta using immunoSEQ multiplex PCR. TCRdb fed the immunoSEQ multiplex PCR reads into MiXCR, producing one record per CDR3 protein. Counted here are about 180,000 distinct CDR3 sequences, about 95% occurring once; the ten biggest clones make up 0.099%. Negative isolation yielded CD8+ and CD4+ T cells; FACS enriched TEMRA cells. The sequencing sample was made of CD4+ T cells from PBMCs. The receptor comes from a human donor with Susac syndrome.

This CDR3 reads CASSQEAVRVYGYTF. The CDR3 bases are TGTGCCAGCAGCCAAGAAGCGGTCAGGGTCTATGGCTACACCTTC. V usage is TRBV4-2 and J usage is TRBJ1-2; maybe TRBD1 (5 bases). CDR3 length equals 15 residues. Trimming pared 0 bases from V and 4 bases from J, leaving 12 bases between. Germline assignment: CDR1 LGHNA and CDR2 YNFKEQ.